The clone carrying this T cell receptor (beta chain) occurred a few times. As yet, its antigen is unknown. At the Johns Hopkins FTIC core, DNA taken from cultured CD4+ T cells was sequenced by way of the Oncomine TCR Beta short-read assay. A single record per CDR3 protein comes from TCRdb applying MiXCR to the PCR reads. The sample holds roughly 14,000 distinct CDR3 sequences, roughly half seen once. Treatment reported: approximately 10-day PBMC culture with coronavirus spike peptide pools or control peptides (ViraFEST assay). These data originate in a study of vaccination and CD4 T cells after COVID-19. The source material was cultured CD4+ T cells from blood, sampled after SARS-CoV-2 vaccination. The receptor comes from a human donor with COVID-19.

CDR3 nucleotides: TGTGCCAGTAGTATCGAGACAGGGACTTCACCCCTCCACTTT. This translates into CASSIETGTSPLHF. This rearrangement joins TRBV19 to TRBJ1-6, with 7 bases aligning to TRBD1. Unmatched junction bases numbered 5, after V lost 3 bases and J lost 9 bases. CDR3 size: 14 residues. Looked up from germline, CDR1 is LNHDA and CDR2 is SQIVND (reference sequence).